The text below deals with one T cell receptor beta chain. Germline trimming cut 3 bases from V and 3 bases from J; bases unmatched to any gene: 5. CDR1 MNHEY and CDR2 SMNVEV come from the germline V gene (reference sequence). CDR3 length equals 15 residues. The source of the sample is a study of cytomegalovirus exposure and HLA in healthy donors. The PCR had 60 Vbeta and 13 Jbeta primers. Only in-frame clones appear in the TCRdb table, and some are missing; sequencing was by immunoSEQ multiplex PCR. Of about 110,000 clones in the sample, around 80% were seen once. This rearrangement joins TRBV27 to TRBJ2-1; 7 positions match TRBD1. Material: PBMCs. The sequence was collected from a man aged 25-45 years in good health and CMV-seropositive. The DNA for the CDR3 is TGTGCCAGCAGTTTGGATAACAGGGGCTACAATGAGCAGTTCTTC. Translation gives CASSLDNRGYNEQFF.